This TCR beta chain was found in a study of blood T cell repertoires in COVID-19. About the research overall: The United States, Italy and Spain supplied acute and convalescent COVID-19 samples.

Cohort 3 donors were reported recovered after two negative PCRs, clearance, or symptom resolution. Looked up from germline, CDR1 is SGHNT and CDR2 is YENEEA. Trimming took off 5 bases at V and 4 bases at J, with 11 bases between the two ends. This CDR3 comprises 14 residues. Original methodology: For nucleated cells, counts were estimated from reference gene primer amplification. Here immunoSEQ multiplex PCR was the method, and the copy in TCRdb shows in-frame clones only, minus some. From that table come the V and J calls and clone size; the DNA was used to work out D and trimming. Among some 180,000 clones, around 83% were seen once, and the ten largest hold more than 5.5%.

The sequencing sample was made of PBMCs or T cells enriched from blood (not recorded which). This chain connects TRBV11-3 to TRBJ1-4; D call uncertain. The clonotype originates from a man in his forties who had recovered from COVID-19. The CDR3 loop is CASSLVGFNEKLFF. Written as DNA, the CDR3 is TGTGCCAGCAGCCTAGTCGGGTTTAATGAAAAACTGTTTTTT.